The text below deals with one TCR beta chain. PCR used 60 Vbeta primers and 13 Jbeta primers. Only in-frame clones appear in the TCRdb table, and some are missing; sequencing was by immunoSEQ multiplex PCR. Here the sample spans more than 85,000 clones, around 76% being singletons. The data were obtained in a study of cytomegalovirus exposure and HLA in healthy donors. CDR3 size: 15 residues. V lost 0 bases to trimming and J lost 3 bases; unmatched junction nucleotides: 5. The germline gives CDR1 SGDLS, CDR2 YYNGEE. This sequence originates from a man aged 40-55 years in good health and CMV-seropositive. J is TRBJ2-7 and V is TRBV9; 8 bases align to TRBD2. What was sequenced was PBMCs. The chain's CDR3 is CASSVVPSGGYEQYF. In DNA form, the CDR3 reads TGTGCCAGCAGCGTAGTACCCAGCGGGGGCTACGAGCAGTACTTC.